Below are 26 T cell receptor beta chains sequenced from a single sample in a study of T cell responses to AZD1222 COVID-19 vaccine. Libraries were prepared by immunoSEQ multiplex PCR; TCRdb keeps only in-frame clonotypes and omits some of them. The sample includes roughly 140,000 clones, less than 95% of them seen just once. The material was peripheral blood, obtained on day 0 of AZD1222 vaccination. All receptors derive from an adult in good health.

The chain joins TRBV2 to TRBJ1-1; D is unclear. Trimming pared 8 bases from V and 0 bases from J, leaving 10 bases between. Germline V gene lookup returns CDR1 SNHLY and CDR2 FYNNEI. The CDR3 extends over 13 amino acids. In DNA form, the CDR3 reads TGTGCCAGCCGACGGACCTTGAACACTGAAGCTTTCTTT. Amino acid sequence: CASRRTLNTEAFF.

The chain uses TRBV27 and TRBJ2-4; TRBD1 matches 7 bases. CDR1 and CDR2 from the germline V gene are MNHEY and SMNVEV (reference sequence). J gave up 3 bases and V 0 bases, and 5 bases lay outside the gene matches. This CDR3 has 16 amino acids. The CDR3 here is CASSLSTGTVKNIQYF. CDR3 DNA sequence: TGTGCCAGCAGTTTATCAACCGGGACAGTCAAAAACATTCAGTACTTC.

The V and J genes are TRBV6-5 and TRBJ1-1; no clear D gene. Trimming cost V 0 bases and J 7 bases, with 15 bases left between them. CDR3 size: 15 residues. Germline V gives CDR1 MNHEY, CDR2 SVGAGI. The CDR3 protein is CASSYSESGRLEAFF. The CDR3 nucleotides are TGTGCCAGCAGTTACTCGGAGTCAGGCCGTCTTGAAGCTTTCTTT.

V gene TRBV5-4 combines with J gene TRBJ2-1, with 12 positions matching TRBD1. Looked up from germline, CDR1 is SGHNT and CDR2 is YYREEE (reference sequence). This CDR3 is 16 amino acids long. J was trimmed by 3 bases and V by 4 bases; bases with no gene match: 5. The CDR3 here is CASSQGQGADYNEQFF. The DNA for the CDR3 is TGTGCCAGCAGCCAGGGACAGGGGGCCGACTACAATGAGCAGTTCTTC.

The rearrangement uses TRBV5-4 and TRBJ1-2; D is undetermined. Per the germline V gene, CDR1 is SGHNT and CDR2 is YYREEE (reference sequence). The CDR3 spans 14 residues. Trimming cost V 1 base and J 5 bases, with 12 bases left between them. In DNA, the CDR3 is TGTGCCAGCAGCTTGAATGTGGGCCATTATGGCTACACCTTC. Protein: CASSLNVGHYGYTF. The variable domain in full, completed from reference TRBV5-4 and TRBJ1-2, reads ETGVTQSPTHLIKTRGQQVTLRCSSQSGHNTVSWYQQALGQGPQFIFQYYREEENGRGNFPPRFSGLQFPNYSSELNVNALELDDSALYLCASSLNVGHYGYTFGSGTRLTVV.

The V gene is TRBV15, the J gene TRBJ1-4; D is unresolved. CDR1 LNHNV and CDR2 YYDKDF come from the germline V gene (reference sequence). This CDR3 has 14 amino acids. Between the trimmed V and J ends, which lost 1 base and 10 bases, there was a span of 13 bases. This CDR3 is CATSRGEQLGKLFF. The CDR3 DNA reads TGTGCCACCAGCAGAGGCGAACAGTTAGGAAAACTGTTTTTT. The variable domain in full, with the rest retrieved from reference TRBV15 and TRBJ1-4, is DAMVIQNPRYQVTQFGKPVTLSCSQTLNHNVMYWYQQKSSQAPKLLFHYYDKDFNNEADTPDNFQSRRPNTSFCFLDIRSPGLGDTAMYLCATSRGEQLGKLFFGSGTQLSVL.

The V call is TRBV7-2, the J call TRBJ1-3; 10 positions agree with TRBD1. This CDR3 is 17 amino acids long. Germline-derived CDR1 and CDR2 are SGHTA and FQGNSA. Losses at the gene ends were 2 bases for V and 3 bases for J; bases not matched to a gene: 7. CDR3 sequence (DNA): TGTGCCAGCAGCTTATGGGGACAGGGGTCGGGTGGAAACACCATATATTTT. This codes for CASSLWGQGSGGNTIYF.

The CDR3 region is CASSMFPGSYEQYF. The DNA for the CDR3 is TGTGCCAGTAGTATGTTCCCAGGCTCCTACGAGCAGTACTTC. The chain joins TRBV19 to TRBJ2-7; D is unresolved. The length of the CDR3 is 14 residues. Per the germline V gene, CDR1 is LNHDA and CDR2 is SQIVND (reference sequence). Trimming took off 3 bases at V and 0 bases at J, with 9 bases between the two ends.

The genes are TRBV14 and TRBJ2-1; unclear D gene. The CDR3 loop spans 12 amino acids. Germline lookup yields CDR1 SGHDN and CDR2 FVKESK. V shed 0 bases and J shed 8 bases, with 5 bases lying between them. The chain's CDR3 is CASSQDRYEQFF. The DNA for the CDR3 is TGTGCCAGCAGCCAAGATAGGTATGAGCAGTTCTTC.

The rearrangement uses TRBV28 and TRBJ1-1; D is unresolved. The V end lost 10 bases, the J end lost 1 base, and 10 bases lay between the germline ends. CDR1 is MDHEN, CDR2 SYDVKM, per germline. CDR3 length: 12 amino acids. The CDR3 region has the DNA TGTGCCATCGGAAGGACGAACACTGAAGCTTTCTTT. Translation gives CAIGRTNTEAFF. Complete variable domain (other parts from reference TRBV28 and TRBJ1-1): DVKVTQSSRYLVKRTGEKVFLECVQDMDHENMFWYRQDPGLGLRLIYFSYDVKMKEKGDIPEGYSVSREKKERFSLILESASTNQTSMYLCAIGRTNTEAFFGQGTRLTVV.

The V and J genes are TRBV18 and TRBJ2-7, with a weak D call TRBD1 (6 bases). CDR1 is KGHSH, CDR2 LQKENI, per germline. Trimming stripped 3 bases from V and 3 bases from J, with 12 bases between. CDR3 length: 14 residues. The CDR3 DNA follows: TGTGCCAGCTCACCCGTCGGACAGAGCTACGAGCAGTACTTC. It yields the protein CASSPVGQSYEQYF. Variable domain in full (rest from reference TRBV18 and TRBJ2-7): NAGVMQNPRHLVRRRGQEARLRCSPMKGHSHVYWYRQLPEEGLKFMVYLQKENIIDESGMPKERFSAEFPKEGPSILRIQQVVRGDSAAYFCASSPVGQSYEQYFGPGTRLTVT.

This clone was detected only once. The chain carries TRBV27 and TRBJ1-5, with D unclear. The V and J ends lost 8 bases and 11 bases respectively, with 10 bases between them. The CDR3 has 10 residues. CDR1 and CDR2 (germline): MNHEY, SMNVEV (reference sequence). CDR3 residues: CASYPLAQHF. CDR3 DNA: TGTGCCAGCTATCCTCTGGCCCAGCATTTT.

On this clone itself: Mismatch with germline at one junction end may stem from a read error. The chain links TRBV29-1 to TRBJ1-3; 8 bases line up with TRBD1. CDR1 is SQVTM and CDR2 is ANQGSEA in the germline V gene. This CDR3 spans 14 amino acids. The CDR3 loop reads CSVQDRGSGNTIYF. The CDR3, as DNA: TGCAGCGTTCAAGACAGGGGCTCTGGAAACACCATATATTTT.

This clone was detected once. The chain combines TRBV28 with TRBJ2-7; D remains ambiguous. Looked up from germline, CDR1 is MDHEN and CDR2 is SYDVKM. The CDR3 consists of 13 residues. Deletions cut 3 bases from V and 0 bases from J, with 6 bases between. CDR3 coding DNA: TGTGCCAGCAGTTTTGCAGACTCCTACGAGCAGTACTTC. Translation gives CASSFADSYEQYF.

V and J are TRBV9 and TRBJ1-2; D perhaps matches TRBD1 (5 bases). V was cut by 3 bases and J by 4 bases, with 13 bases left in between. The V gene's germline CDR1 is SGDLS and CDR2 YYNGEE. This CDR3 contains 14 residues. CDR3 protein: CASSAEFQGYGYTF. CDR3 DNA: TGTGCCAGCAGCGCCGAGTTCCAGGGCTATGGCTACACCTTC.

The chain joins TRBV28 to TRBJ2-5, with TRBD2 matching 7 bases. CDR1 is MDHEN and CDR2 is SYDVKM in the germline V gene. V trimming: 10 bases; J trimming: 3 bases; junction bases outside the gene matches: 8. This CDR3 spans 13 amino acids. CDR3 loop: CATLFGGEETQYF. The DNA for the CDR3 is TGTGCCACCCTTTTTGGGGGGGAAGAGACCCAGTACTTC. Combining the CDR3 with reference TRBV28 and TRBJ2-5 gives the whole variable domain DVKVTQSSRYLVKRTGEKVFLECVQDMDHENMFWYRQDPGLGLRLIYFSYDVKMKEKGDIPEGYSVSREKKERFSLILESASTNQTSMYLCATLFGGEETQYFGPGTRLLVL.

The V and J genes are TRBV3-1 (or the pseudogene TRBV3-2) and TRBJ1-3; no clear D. CDR1 and CDR2 (germline): LGHDT, YNNKEL (reference sequence). CDR3 length: 16 amino acids. Trimming left V 5 bases short and J 0 bases short, with 14 bases between. For the CDR3, the DNA is TGTGCCAGCAGCTCAGTGGGTTTTTCCTCTGGAAACACCATATATTTT. Translation gives CASSSVGFSSGNTIYF.

The chain uses TRBV29-1 and TRBJ1-1; D unclear. The germline V and J ends were trimmed by 4 bases and 1 base, with 10 bases remaining between them. CDR3 size: 13 residues. Germline V lookup: CDR1 SQVTM, CDR2 ANQGSEA. The CDR3 sequence: CSVVKGTNTEAFF. The CDR3 DNA reads TGCAGCGTTGTCAAGGGAACGAACACTGAAGCTTTCTTT.

Here the CDR3 reads CASSSDSGGGELFF. The CDR3 DNA sequence: TGTGCCAGCAGCTCGGACTCAGGCGGCGGGGAGCTGTTTTTT. The gene calls are TRBV7-8 and TRBJ2-2, with D possibly matching TRBD2 (5 bases). Trimming stripped 4 bases from V and 7 bases from J, with 13 bases between. The CDR3 has 14 residues. Germline V gene data show CDR1 as SGHVS and CDR2 as FQNEAQ.

The chain uses TRBV27 and TRBJ1-6; D uncertain. There are 13 residues in the CDR3. Trimming left V 1 base short and J 10 bases short, with 8 bases between. Per germline, CDR1 MNHEY and CDR2 SMNVEV (reference sequence). In DNA form, the CDR3 reads TGTGCCAGCAGTTTATGGAGGGAATCACCCCTCCACTTT. As protein: CASSLWRESPLHF.

The CDR3 nucleotides read TGTGCCAGTAGTAGGGGGACCAACTCCTACAATGAGCAGTTCTTC. It specifies CASSRGTNSYNEQFF. The chain carries TRBV19 and TRBJ2-1; D assignment may be TRBD1 or TRBD2 (5 bases each). Trimming took off 4 bases at V and 0 bases at J, with 10 bases between the two ends. This CDR3 comprises 15 residues. CDR1 is LNHDA, CDR2 SQIVND, per germline (reference sequence).

A single count supports this clone. As DNA, the CDR3 is TGTGCCAGCAGTTTGCAGGGGCTGGGACCCCTCCACTTT. Its translation: CASSLQGLGPLHF. The rearrangement joins TRBV12-3 or TRBV12-4 to TRBJ1-6, with a weak D call TRBD1 (6 bases). V was cut by 3 bases and J by 12 bases, with 12 bases left in between. This CDR3 comprises 13 residues.

This chain uses TRBV7-3 with TRBJ2-5; 9 positions agree with TRBD1. The junction had 11 bases not matched to a gene; V was cut back by 5 bases and J by 1 base. CDR1 is SGHTA and CDR2 is FQGTGA in the germline V gene. The CDR3 has 17 amino acids. CDR3 sequence (DNA): TGTGCCAGCAGCGCAACAGGGGGCGCGACCCCCCAAGAGACCCAGTACTTC. Protein sequence: CASSATGGATPQETQYF. Full variable domain (remainder filled in from reference TRBV7-3 and TRBJ2-5): GAGVSQTPSNKVTEKGKYVELRCDPISGHTALYWYRQSLGQGPEFLIYFQGTGAADDSGLPNDRFFAVRPEGSVSTLKIQRTERGDSAVYLCASSATGGATPQETQYFGPGTRLLVL.

The rearrangement links TRBV3-1 (or the pseudogene TRBV3-2) to TRBJ2-4; D is undetermined. V dropped 6 bases and J dropped 3 bases, with 12 bases sitting between them. Germline V lookup: CDR1 LGHDT, CDR2 YNNKEL (reference sequence). The CDR3 contains 14 residues. The CDR3 DNA is TGTGCCAGCAGTCCCGACATAGGCAAAAACATTCAGTACTTC. Its translation is CASSPDIGKNIQYF.

As for this clone: Other DNA variants within this sample encode the same CDR3. The chain's CDR3 is CASSVGGSYNEQFF. Here the CDR3 DNA reads TGTGCCAGCAGCGTAGGGGGCTCCTACAATGAGCAGTTCTTC. The genes are TRBV9 and TRBJ2-1; no clear D gene. V lost 0 bases, J lost 0 bases, and 4 bases lay in between. The CDR3 spans 14 residues. Germline V CDR1 and CDR2: SGDLS, YYNGEE.

The CDR3 region has the DNA TGCGCCAGCAGCCAAGAGAGTTTGGCAGGACTAGCAGGGACCGGGGAGCTGTTTTTT. Protein: CASSQESLAGLAGTGELFF. V and J are TRBV4-3 and TRBJ2-2; 8 bases match TRBD2. The CDR3 is made up of 19 amino acids. V dropped 0 bases and J dropped 5; count of bases not matched to a gene: 14. Per the germline V gene, CDR1 is LGHNA and CDR2 is YSLEER.